This T cell receptor (beta chain) was documented in a study of cytomegalovirus exposure and HLA in healthy donors. Study-level points and caveats: Researchers catalogued 160 or so TCR beta chains as cytomegalovirus-associated. Confirmation in vitro established that a few CMV-associated chains were specific for CMV antigens.

On this clone itself: Its target is not known.

TCRdb keeps only in-frame clones here, not all; method: immunoSEQ multiplex PCR. The data hold approximately 300,000 clones, with just over 85% observed a single time. Germline trimming cut 2 bases from V and 2 bases from J; bases unmatched to any gene: 11. Germline-derived CDR1 and CDR2 are MNHEY and SMNVEV (reference sequence). The CDR3 extends over 18 amino acids. The sample comprised PBMCs. The receptor comes from a young woman in good health and CMV-seronegative. The J gene is TRBJ2-7, the V gene TRBV27, with TRBD2 identical over 11 bases. This CDR3 is CASSLPNLGTSGTYEQYF. CDR3 nucleotide sequence: TGTGCCAGCAGTTTACCGAACCTCGGGACTAGCGGAACCTACGAGCAGTACTTC.